A single sample is the source of the 20 T cell receptor beta chains below, sequenced in a study of vaccination effects on CD4 cells after COVID-19. Under the ViraFEST assay, PBMC were stimulated with viral peptide pools so that antigen-specific CD4+ T cells expanded. Sequencing was performed afterwards. Upon completion of roughly ten days in culture, CD4+ T cells were isolated. Each person got two doses of an mRNA SARS-CoV-2 vaccine, BNT162b2 or mRNA-1273. The assay was immunoSEQ multiplex PCR, and TCRdb's table has in-frame clones only and misses some. The sample shows approximately 74,000 clones, roughly 80% of them seen only once. These receptors' targets are unknown. The sample was CD4+ T cells from PBMCs cultured with HCoV-OC43 spike peptides, taken after COVID-19 vaccination. Noted subset: HCoV-OC43 spike overlapping peptide pool stimulation. These receptors were collected from a human donor who received a COVID-19 vaccine.

V gene TRBV29-1 combines with J gene TRBJ2-2; the D call may be TRBD1 or TRBD2 (6 bases each). Germline V gives CDR1 SQVTM, CDR2 ANQGSEA. The CDR3 covers 13 residues. V dropped 5 bases and J dropped 5 bases, with 12 bases sitting between them. The CDR3 sequence is CSVMGGSTGELFF. In DNA, the CDR3 is TGCAGCGTTATGGGGGGCTCAACCGGGGAGCTGTTTTTT.

The chain links TRBV3-1 (or the pseudogene TRBV3-2) to TRBJ2-7; D unclear. CDR3 length: 12 residues. In germline, CDR1 is LGHDT, CDR2 YNNKEL (reference sequence). V was cut by 4 bases and J by 3 bases, with 7 bases left in between. In nucleotides, the CDR3 is TGTGCCAGCAGCCGGACGTTCTACGAGCAGTACGTC. It is translated as CASSRTFYEQYV.

Here the CDR3 DNA reads TGCGCCAGCAGCTTGGTCCCTATGACTTCTAGCACAGATACGCAGTATTTT. It codes for CASSLVPMTSSTDTQYF. The chain has TRBV5-1 and TRBJ2-3; D is uncertain. The CDR3 runs 17 residues. Trimming stripped 0 bases from V and 0 bases from J, with 14 bases between. Germline-derived CDR1 and CDR2 are SGHRS and YFSETQ.

V is TRBV7-3 and J is TRBJ1-1, with D tentatively TRBD1 (6 bases). V was shortened by 5 bases and J by 4 bases, with 11 bases between the two germline ends. Germline V gene sequence: CDR1 SGHTA, CDR2 FQGTGA. The CDR3 extends over 13 amino acids. The DNA of the CDR3 is TGTGCCAGCAGCCGAGGACAGACCACTGAAGCTTTCTTT. Its protein is CASSRGQTTEAFF. The full variable domain, its missing parts supplied by reference TRBV7-3 and TRBJ1-1, is GAGVSQTPSNKVTEKGKYVELRCDPISGHTALYWYRQSLGQGPEFLIYFQGTGAADDSGLPNDRFFAVRPEGSVSTLKIQRTERGDSAVYLCASSRGQTTEAFFGQGTRLTVV.

V gene TRBV7-5 combines with J gene TRBJ2-7; the table's TRBD2 call for D was not verified on the DNA. TRBV7-5 has pseudogene status. This CDR3 has 14 amino acids. The CDR3 loop is CARSSRPRDDEQYV. The DNA of the CDR3 is TGTGCCAGAAGCTCCCGTCCGAGGGATGACGAGCAGTACGTC.

This chain uses TRBV10-2 with TRBJ2-5; 7 bases map to TRBD1. The CDR3 length is 15 residues. Germline CDR1 reads WSHSY; CDR2 reads SAAADI. V lost 5 bases and J lost 2; bases outside the gene matches: 8. This CDR3 is CASSSQGTRQETQYF. The CDR3 region has the DNA TGCGCCAGCAGTTCACAGGGGACCCGGCAAGAGACCCAGTACTTC.

The chain recombines TRBV9 with TRBJ2-1, with TRBD2 identical over 8 bases. In germline, CDR1 is SGDLS, CDR2 YYNGEE. Trimming at V came to 4 bases and at J to 9 bases, leaving 9 bases not matched to a gene. CDR3 length equals 14 residues. CDR3 DNA sequence: TGTGCCAGCAGCCCCCGGGGGGGGGCGGGTGAGCAGTTCTTC. This encodes CASSPRGGAGEQFF.

The V call is TRBV30, the J call TRBJ1-2; D is uncertain. V lost 0 bases to trimming and J lost 2 bases, with 7 bases between them. This CDR3 contains 13 residues. In germline, CDR1 is GTSNPN, CDR2 SVGIG (reference sequence). CDR3 DNA: TGTGCCTGGAGTGTCACGAAGAACTATGGCTACACCTTC. Protein sequence: CAWSVTKNYGYTF.

This clone came up once. For the CDR3, the DNA is TGTGCCAGCAGCTTAATGCCTAGCGCGGATACGCAGTATTTT. Its protein is CASSLMPSADTQYF. The V call is TRBV7-3, the J call TRBJ2-3; D perhaps matches TRBD2 (6 bases). The ends were cut back, 1 base at V and 6 bases at J, with 11 bases in the middle. This CDR3 contains 14 residues. The germline V gene encodes CDR1 SGHTA and CDR2 FQGTGA.

This chain connects TRBV19 to TRBJ1-6; TRBD1 matches at 7 bases. Germline V CDR1 and CDR2: LNHDA, SQIVND (reference sequence). There are 14 residues in the CDR3. Trimming at V came to 4 bases and at J to 7 bases, leaving 4 bases not matched to a gene. DNA for the CDR3: TGTGCCAGTAGTACCTACAGGGGAAATTCACCCCTCCACTTT. This translates into CASSTYRGNSPLHF.

The chain uses TRBV6-2 or TRBV6-3 and TRBJ1-4; no reliable D call. Germline CDR1 MNHEY, CDR2 SVGEGT. The CDR3 extends over 13 amino acids. The germline V and J ends were trimmed by 4 bases and 0 bases, with 3 bases remaining between them. The CDR3 sequence: CASSLSTNEKLFF. Written as DNA, the CDR3 is TGTGCCAGCAGTTTATCAACTAATGAAAAACTGTTTTTT.

The chain is built from TRBV2 and TRBJ1-5; 7 bases align to TRBD1. V lost 4 bases and J lost 5; bases outside the gene matches: 2. The length of the CDR3 is 13 residues. The germline V gene has CDR1 SNHLY and CDR2 FYNNEI. The chain's CDR3 is CASSGQGDQPQHF. In nucleotides, the CDR3 is TGTGCCAGCAGTGGACAGGGCGATCAGCCCCAGCATTTT.

The J gene is TRBJ2-1, the V gene TRBV19; maybe TRBD1 (6 bases). The CDR3 totals 13 residues. Germline CDR1 LNHDA, CDR2 SQIVND (reference sequence). V gave up 2 bases and J gave up 4 bases, with 6 bases separating them. The CDR3 DNA sequence: TGTGCCAGTAGTATAAGGGGGTACAATGAGCAGTTCTTC. It specifies CASSIRGYNEQFF.

The V gene is TRBV10-2, the J gene TRBJ2-1; 14 bases are shared with TRBD2. The length of the CDR3 is 16 residues. Looked up from germline, CDR1 is WSHSY and CDR2 is SAAADI. V dropped 6 bases and J dropped 2; count of bases not matched to a gene: 3. The CDR3 here is CASSRLAGGPYNEQFF. The CDR3 DNA follows: TGCGCCAGCAGCCGACTAGCGGGGGGGCCCTACAATGAGCAGTTCTTC.

The J gene is TRBJ1-5, the V gene TRBV6-6; no clear D gene. V shed 6 bases and J shed 4 bases, with 13 bases lying between them. This CDR3 has 14 residues. The germline CDR1 and CDR2 sequences are MNHNY and SVGAGI (reference sequence). The CDR3 DNA sequence: TGTGCCAGCAGGAACCGGATGACTAATCAGCCCCAGCATTTT. Translating gives CASRNRMTNQPQHF.

The CDR3 region is CASRGDRSYNEQFF. CDR3 DNA sequence: TGTGCCAGTAGGGGGGACAGGTCTTACAATGAGCAGTTCTTC. The chain links TRBV19 to TRBJ2-1; 8 nucleotides line up with TRBD1. V gave up 6 bases and J gave up 4 bases; unmatched junction bases: 5. CDR3 length: 14 amino acids. Germline V lookup: CDR1 LNHDA, CDR2 SQIVND (reference sequence).

This chain connects TRBV6-2 or TRBV6-3 to TRBJ2-2, with D possibly being TRBD1 or TRBD2 (6 bases each). The CDR3 totals 15 residues. Germline values: CDR1 MNHEY, CDR2 SVGEGT. Trimming removed 6 bases at V and 7 bases at J, with 18 bases between. This chain's CDR3 is CASSTVGGAYGELFF. The CDR3 coding sequence is TGTGCCAGCAGCACCGTCGGGGGCGCGTACGGGGAGCTGTTTTTT.

Only a few counts were recorded for this clone. One junction end does not reproduce the germline sequence, and a read error may be involved. The rearrangement links TRBV6-4 to TRBJ1-2, with D perhaps matching TRBD1 (6 bases). Germline V lookup: CDR1 MRHNA, CDR2 SNTAGT. This CDR3 has 13 residues. CDR3 nucleotides: TGTGCCACCAGTCAGGGACAAGACTATGGCTACACCTTC. Amino acids: CATSQGQDYGYTF.

V gene TRBV28 combines with J gene TRBJ2-3; D assignment may be TRBD1 or TRBD2 (6 bases each). Germline V gene lookup returns CDR1 MDHEN and CDR2 SYDVKM. The CDR3 length is 18 residues. V lost 4 bases and J 2 bases, leaving 22 bases between the germline ends. The DNA of the CDR3 is TGTGCCAGCAGTTATAGTTTTAATAGGGGGGAGGACACAGATACGCAGTATTTT. Its protein product is CASSYSFNRGEDTDTQYF.

This clone was seen once. This chain links TRBV18 with TRBJ1-1; maybe TRBD1 (6 bases). The ends were cut back, 1 base at V and 4 bases at J, with 7 bases in the middle. The CDR3 loop spans 13 amino acids. Germline lookup yields CDR1 KGHSH and CDR2 LQKENI. CDR3 residues: CASSPRDTTEAFF. CDR3 bases: TGTGCCAGCTCACCACGGGACACCACTGAAGCTTTCTTT.